This TCR beta chain was profiled in a study of beta chain features in type 1 diabetes. The germline V gene has CDR1 ENHRY and CDR2 SYGVKD. V lost 6 bases to trimming and J lost 4 bases, with 8 bases between them. The CDR3 is 12 residues long. This clone was recorded a few times. Its specificity is not known. General study results and limits: Type 1 diabetes patients showed a moderate but significant shortening of TCRB CDR3s in all four CD4+ subsets. Short templates might get an advantage during PCR, and this would be equal in patients and controls. In comparison with healthy donors, patients had naive, central memory and Treg TCRB repertoires that appeared more similar.

As every portion of the isolated RNA was reverse transcribed, the sequencing read expressed TCRB transcripts. TCRdb's copy holds only in-frame clones and misses some; the assay was immunoSEQ multiplex PCR. The table includes 60,000 or so clones, approximately 59% detected once. The sample consisted of Tregs from blood. The TCR originated in a woman aged 18-35 years in good health. This chain connects TRBV10-3 to TRBJ2-3, with D maybe TRBD2 (5 bases). CDR3 sequence: CAISPEADTQYF. DNA of the CDR3: TGTGCCATCAGCCCGGAGGCAGATACGCAGTATTTT.